This T cell receptor (beta chain) was obtained from a study of cytomegalovirus exposure and HLA in healthy donors. Germline V lookup: CDR1 SGDLS, CDR2 YYNGEE. The CDR3 is 15 amino acids. Trimming stripped 0 bases from V and 5 bases from J, with 14 bases between. PCR amplification relied on 60 Vbeta primers (plus 13 Jbeta primers). Assay: immunoSEQ multiplex PCR; the TCRdb copy retains only in-frame clones and omits some. The table records 90,000 to 120,000 clones, around three quarters of them present only once. Material for sequencing was PBMCs. V and J are TRBV9 and TRBJ2-5, with a possible D match to TRBD2 (7 bases). The TCR sequence derives from a man aged 25 to 40 in good health and CMV-seronegative. CDR3: CASSVVGGARETQYF. The CDR3 DNA is TGTGCCAGCAGCGTAGTTGGGGGGGCAAGGGAGACCCAGTACTTC. Together with reference TRBV9 and TRBJ2-5, the CDR3 gives the full variable domain: DSGVTQTPKHLITATGQRVTLRCSPRSGDLSVYWYQQSLDQGLQFLIQYYNGEERAKGNILERFSAQQFPDLHSELNLSSLELGDSALYFCASSVVGGARETQYFGPGTRLLVL.